This T cell receptor beta chain was recovered during a study of T cells after yellow fever vaccination (dated by TCRdb to about 2019). Study-wide context: Libraries from fractions with low cell numbers were prepared with the SMART-Seq v4 Ultra Low Input RNA kit. To follow T-cell clones before and after both primary and booster YFV17D yellow fever vaccination, bulk TCR alpha and beta repertoires underwent longitudinal sequencing. Two healthy male donors, one aged 18 to 30 and one aged 30 to 40 years, made up the cohort. Blood was drawn at multiple timepoints before and after primary and secondary immunization, with bulk PBMC replicates and cell subsets isolated. The paper as a whole reports these results and caveats: A small fraction of clonotypes appeared in both the CD4 and CD8 compartments, likely as a result of convergent recombination. Most clones expanded after primary vaccination (around 96% of CD4 and roughly 88% of CD8) were re-detected after the booster, suggesting that broad memory maintenance occurred. Compared with the primary T-cell response, the secondary T-cell response was weaker but faster, peaking on day 5 rather than day 15. FACS-sorted repertoires could contain abundant contaminating clonotypes from the bulk population, so computational filtering was required. Only a couple of donors were included in the study, so the extent to which the findings can be generalized is limited.

Including cysteine and phenylalanine, the CDR3 has 14 amino acids. This entry keeps only the CDR3 DNA: 42 bases, framed from base 1. V was cut back by 3 bases and J by 4 bases, leaving a gap of 9 bases between them. The germline V gene (reference sequence) gives CDR1 as LNHDA and CDR2 as SQIVND. With respect to this clonotype: The specificity of this receptor is unknown. The record has no base qualities; no much larger clone is one base away.

TCR cDNA was synthesized by 5'RACE template switching, through which a universal primer site and unique molecular identifiers were introduced. Priming for cDNA synthesis came from both the TCR alpha and TCR beta constant segments. Library amplification involved two PCR steps, and the second step added sample barcodes and sequencing adapters. Sequencing of libraries was performed on Illumina HiSeq 2500 (2x100 bp) or NovaSeq (2x150 bp). On the authors' methods: MIGEC was used to demultiplex reads and collapse the reads into UMI consensus sequences, and MiXCR was used for V(D)J alignment. Using edgeR on replicate PBMC samples, clonotypes were called vaccine-responding if FDR was below 0.01 and the log2 fold change was above 5 up to day 15. Bulk clonotypes were assigned CD4 or CD8 identity according to which sequenced CD4 or CD8 repertoire held them at higher abundance. TCRdb reprocessing: public reads trimmed at Q25 with fastp, clones called with MiXCR, in-frame beta chains kept. Identical CDR3 proteins give one entry, which carries the most common genes and DNA. The V and J calls shown here were made by TCRdb, not taken from the authors' results. Present in this sample are about 58,000 distinct CDR3 sequences, approximately 6.5% of which were seen just once. The ten largest make up less than 45% of the sample.

Explained via the paper, the treatment or condition label denotes: live attenuated yellow fever vaccine strain. A standard Ficoll-Paque protocol was used to isolate PBMCs from peripheral blood. CD4 and CD8 T-cell fractions were isolated with Dynabeads CD4 and CD8 positive selection kits. TriZol was used to extract RNA from bulk PBMCs, from CD4 and CD8 fractions, and from dextramer-positive and dextramer-negative fractions. The receptor's source is a man aged 18 to 30 who received the YFV17D yellow fever vaccine. The sample was CD8+ T cells sorted from PBMCs, taken on the day of the first yellow fever vaccination. The V gene is TRBV19 and the J gene is TRBJ2-2; the D gene cannot be resolved reliably. The base sequence is TGTGCCAGTAGTATTCGAGTTGTCACCGGGGAGCTGTTTTTT. This is translated as CASSIRVVTGELFF.